The 10 T cell receptor beta chains below come from one sample, sequenced in a study of blood T cell repertoires in COVID-19. Data came from immunoSEQ multiplex PCR; TCRdb stores just in-frame clones and leaves some out. The data show around 150,000 clones, with 85% to 90% seen just once and 2.5% to 3.5% held by the top ten. Sequencing was done on a sample of peripheral blood. These receptors were obtained from an older woman with active COVID-19.

The V call is TRBV11-1, the J call TRBJ2-2; a weak D match, TRBD2 (6 bases). The length of the CDR3 is 16 residues. Germline V gene sequence: CDR1 SGHAT, CDR2 FQDESV (reference sequence). V was cut by 4 bases and J by 3 bases, with 15 bases left in between. The CDR3, as DNA: TGTGCCAGCAGCTCCCCCCGCGGGACCTACACCGGGGAGCTGTTTTTT. It specifies CASSSPRGTYTGELFF.

The V gene is TRBV29-1, the J gene TRBJ1-5; 7 bases fit TRBD1. The J segment lost 4 bases and the V segment lost 4 bases, leaving 4 bases of the junction unmatched. The CDR3 spans 13 residues. From germline, CDR1 is SQVTM and CDR2 ANQGSEA. Written as DNA, the CDR3 is TGCAGCGTTGCGTGGGACAGAAATCAGCCCCAGCATTTT. Amino acids: CSVAWDRNQPQHF.

This chain links TRBV24-1 with TRBJ2-1; 10 bases are shared with TRBD2. The CDR3 runs to 16 residues. Germline V gene sequence: CDR1 KGHDR, CDR2 SFDVKD. The V segment lost 4 bases and the J segment 0 bases; nucleotides outside the gene matches: 2. The CDR3 is CATSDASGSSYNEQFF. The CDR3 DNA is TGTGCCACCAGTGACGCTAGCGGGAGCTCCTACAATGAGCAGTTCTTC.

The chain couples TRBV11-2 to TRBJ2-7, with 8 bases identical to TRBD1. Germline values: CDR1 SGHAT, CDR2 FQNNGV. There are 15 residues in the CDR3. V gave up 0 bases and J gave up 8 bases; unmatched junction bases: 9. The CDR3 region has the DNA TGTGCCAGCAGCTTAGAGTTCGGACAGGGCCTCAAGCAGTACTTC. This codes for CASSLEFGQGLKQYF.

The chain joins TRBV5-1 to TRBJ2-7; 10 bases line up with TRBD2. This CDR3 comprises 16 residues. Germline CDR1 SGHRS, CDR2 YFSETQ. The V gene end was trimmed by 3 bases and the J gene end by 3 bases; junction bases not matched to a gene: 9. CDR3 in amino acids: CASSSGTSVTDYEQYF. The CDR3, as DNA: TGCGCCAGCAGCTCCGGGACTAGCGTTACCGACTACGAGCAGTACTTC.

This clone was counted a single time. This sequence joins TRBV5-4 and TRBJ2-1, with D possibly TRBD2 on 6 matching bases. The length of the CDR3 is 18 residues. Germline values: CDR1 SGHNT, CDR2 YYREEE (reference sequence). The V gene lost 5 bases and the J gene lost 4 bases, with 25 bases spanning the gap. The CDR3 protein is CASSLRRGLNLLYNEQFF. DNA of the CDR3: TGTGCCAGCAGTTTGCGGCGGGGCCTCAACCTTTTATACAATGAGCAGTTCTTC.

The gene calls are TRBV19 and TRBJ2-3; maybe TRBD1 (6 bases). Germline V CDR1 and CDR2: LNHDA, SQIVND (reference sequence). The CDR3 totals 17 residues. Trimming removed 3 bases from V and 4 bases from J, with 20 bases in between. The CDR3 DNA reads TGTGCCAGTAGTATGGGGGCCAGAAGGCAGCTTCCAGATACGCAGTATTTT. Residues: CASSMGARRQLPDTQYF.

V usage is TRBV5-4 and J usage is TRBJ1-3; tentative D call: TRBD1 (6 bases). V was pared by 9 bases and J by 0 bases, with 16 bases between. From germline, CDR1 is SGHNT and CDR2 YYREEE (reference sequence). This CDR3 region has 15 residues. Here the CDR3 DNA reads TGTGCCACCTCGACAGGCCTCATCTCTGGAAACACCATATATTTT. It yields the protein CATSTGLISGNTIYF.

The CDR3 here is CASRRDRTYGYTF. The CDR3 DNA reads TGTGCCAGCAGGCGGGACAGGACCTATGGCTACACCTTC. This sequence joins TRBV5-4 and TRBJ1-2, with 8 bases fitting TRBD1. Germline CDR1 is SGHNT and CDR2 is YYREEE (reference sequence). Losses at the gene ends were 5 bases for V and 4 bases for J; bases not matched to a gene: 4. The CDR3 totals 13 residues.

This chain joins TRBV25-1 and TRBJ2-1; D is uncertain. Germline CDR1 reads MGHDK; CDR2 reads SYGVNS. Trimming removed 3 bases at V and 6 bases at J, with 9 bases between. The CDR3 extends over 13 amino acids. The CDR3 DNA is TGTGCCAGCAGTGAGGTAGATTTCAATGAGCAGTTCTTC. Translation gives CASSEVDFNEQFF.